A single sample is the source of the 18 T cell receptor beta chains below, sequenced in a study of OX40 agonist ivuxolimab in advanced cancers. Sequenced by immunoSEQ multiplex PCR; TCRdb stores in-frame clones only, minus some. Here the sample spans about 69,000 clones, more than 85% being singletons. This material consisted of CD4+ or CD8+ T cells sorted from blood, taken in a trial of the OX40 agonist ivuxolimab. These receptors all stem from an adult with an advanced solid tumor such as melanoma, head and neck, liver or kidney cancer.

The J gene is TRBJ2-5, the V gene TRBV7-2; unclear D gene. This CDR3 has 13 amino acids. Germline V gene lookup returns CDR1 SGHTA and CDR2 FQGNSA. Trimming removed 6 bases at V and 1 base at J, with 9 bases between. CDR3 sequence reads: CASSLGPQETQYF. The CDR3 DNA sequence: TGTGCCAGCAGTCTAGGGCCCCAAGAGACCCAGTACTTC.

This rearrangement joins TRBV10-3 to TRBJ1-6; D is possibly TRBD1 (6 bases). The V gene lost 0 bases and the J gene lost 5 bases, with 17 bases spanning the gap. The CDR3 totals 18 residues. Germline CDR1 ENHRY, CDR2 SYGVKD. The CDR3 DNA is TGTGCCATCAGTGAGTCGGGCTCGGGGGCCCAAAATAATTCACCCCTCCACTTT. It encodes CAISESGSGAQNNSPLHF.

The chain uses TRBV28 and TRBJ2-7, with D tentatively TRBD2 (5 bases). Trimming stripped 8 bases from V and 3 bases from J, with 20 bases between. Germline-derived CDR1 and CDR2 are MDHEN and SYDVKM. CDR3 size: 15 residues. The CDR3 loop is CASGNPQFGLYEQYF. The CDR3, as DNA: TGTGCCAGCGGGAATCCCCAGTTTGGACTCTACGAGCAGTACTTC.

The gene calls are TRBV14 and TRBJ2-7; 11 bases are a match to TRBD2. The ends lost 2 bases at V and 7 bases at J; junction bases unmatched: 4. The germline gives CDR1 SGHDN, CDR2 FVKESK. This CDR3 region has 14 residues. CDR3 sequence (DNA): TGTGCCAGCAGCCAAAATGTAGCGGGAGGGGAGCAGTACTTC. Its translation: CASSQNVAGGEQYF.

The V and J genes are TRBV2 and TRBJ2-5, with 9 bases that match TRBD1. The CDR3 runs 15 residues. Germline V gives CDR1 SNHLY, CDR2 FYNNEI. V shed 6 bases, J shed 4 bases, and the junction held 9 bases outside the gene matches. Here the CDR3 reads CASSATGGGGETQYF. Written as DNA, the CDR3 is TGTGCCAGCAGCGCTACAGGGGGCGGCGGAGAGACCCAGTACTTC.

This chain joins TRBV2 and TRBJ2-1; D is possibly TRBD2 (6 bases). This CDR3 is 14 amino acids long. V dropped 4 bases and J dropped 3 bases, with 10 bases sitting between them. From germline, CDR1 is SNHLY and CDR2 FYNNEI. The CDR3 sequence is CASSAARGYNEQFF. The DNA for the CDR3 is TGTGCCAGCAGTGCCGCGCGGGGCTACAATGAGCAGTTCTTC.

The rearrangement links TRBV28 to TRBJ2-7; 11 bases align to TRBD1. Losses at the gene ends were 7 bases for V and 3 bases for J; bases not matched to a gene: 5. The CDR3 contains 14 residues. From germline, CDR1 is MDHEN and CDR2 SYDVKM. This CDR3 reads CASTRTGGSYEQYF. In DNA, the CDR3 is TGTGCCAGCACCCGGACAGGGGGCAGCTACGAGCAGTACTTC.

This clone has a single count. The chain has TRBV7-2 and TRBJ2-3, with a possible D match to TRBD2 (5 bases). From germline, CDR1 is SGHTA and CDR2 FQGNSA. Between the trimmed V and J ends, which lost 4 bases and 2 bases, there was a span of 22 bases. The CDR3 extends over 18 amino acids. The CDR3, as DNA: TGTGCCAGCAGCTCAGCCGGACTCCCATTCCGTTCCACAGATACGCAGTATTTT. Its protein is CASSSAGLPFRSTDTQYF.

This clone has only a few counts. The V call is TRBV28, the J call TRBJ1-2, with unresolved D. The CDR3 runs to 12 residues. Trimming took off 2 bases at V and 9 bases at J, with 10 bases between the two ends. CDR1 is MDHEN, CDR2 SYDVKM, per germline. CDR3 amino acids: CASSLPSARYTF. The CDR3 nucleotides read TGTGCCAGCAGTTTACCGTCAGCCCGCTACACCTTC.

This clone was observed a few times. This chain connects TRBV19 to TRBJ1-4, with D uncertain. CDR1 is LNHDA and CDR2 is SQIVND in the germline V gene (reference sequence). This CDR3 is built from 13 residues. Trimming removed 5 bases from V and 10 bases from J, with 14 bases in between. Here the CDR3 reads CASSSTGVGKLFF. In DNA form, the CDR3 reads TGTGCCAGTAGTTCCACGGGAGTGGGAAAACTGTTTTTT.

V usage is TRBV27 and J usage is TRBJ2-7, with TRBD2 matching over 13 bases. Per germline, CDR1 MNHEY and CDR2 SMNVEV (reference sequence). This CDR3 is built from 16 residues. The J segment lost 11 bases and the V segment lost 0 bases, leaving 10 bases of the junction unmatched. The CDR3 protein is CASSLSATSGRLGEYF. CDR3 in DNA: TGTGCCAGCAGTTTATCTGCGACTAGCGGGAGGTTAGGGGAGTACTTC.

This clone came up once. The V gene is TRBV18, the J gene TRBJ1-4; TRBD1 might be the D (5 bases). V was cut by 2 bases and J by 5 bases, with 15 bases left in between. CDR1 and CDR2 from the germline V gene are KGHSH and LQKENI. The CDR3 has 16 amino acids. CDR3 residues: CASSPGGGRKNEKLFF. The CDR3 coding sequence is TGTGCCAGCTCACCAGGGGGGGGACGGAAGAATGAAAAACTGTTTTTT.

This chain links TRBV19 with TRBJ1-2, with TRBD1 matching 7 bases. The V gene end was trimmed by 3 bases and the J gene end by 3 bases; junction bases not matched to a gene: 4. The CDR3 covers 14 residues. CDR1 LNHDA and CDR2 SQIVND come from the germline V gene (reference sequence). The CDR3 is CASSISRGDYGYTF. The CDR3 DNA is TGTGCCAGTAGTATCTCCAGGGGGGACTATGGCTACACCTTC.

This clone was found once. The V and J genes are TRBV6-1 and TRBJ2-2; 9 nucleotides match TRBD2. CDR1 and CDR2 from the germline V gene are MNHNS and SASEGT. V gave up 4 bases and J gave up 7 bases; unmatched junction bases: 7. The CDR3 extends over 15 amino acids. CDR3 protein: CASSAASGIFGELFF. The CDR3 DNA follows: TGTGCCAGCAGTGCGGCTAGCGGGATTTTCGGGGAGCTGTTTTTT.

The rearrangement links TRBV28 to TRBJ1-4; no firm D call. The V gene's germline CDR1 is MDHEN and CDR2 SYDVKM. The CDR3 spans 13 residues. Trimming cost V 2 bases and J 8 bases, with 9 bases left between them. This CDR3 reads CASSLRAPEKLFF. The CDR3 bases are TGTGCCAGCAGTTTACGGGCGCCCGAAAAACTGTTTTTT.

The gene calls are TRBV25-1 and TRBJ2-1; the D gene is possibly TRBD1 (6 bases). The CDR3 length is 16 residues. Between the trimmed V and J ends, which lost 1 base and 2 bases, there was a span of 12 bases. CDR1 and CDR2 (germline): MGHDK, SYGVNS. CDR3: CASSESAGVPYNEQFF. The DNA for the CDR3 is TGTGCCAGCAGTGAATCCGCAGGGGTTCCCTACAATGAGCAGTTCTTC.

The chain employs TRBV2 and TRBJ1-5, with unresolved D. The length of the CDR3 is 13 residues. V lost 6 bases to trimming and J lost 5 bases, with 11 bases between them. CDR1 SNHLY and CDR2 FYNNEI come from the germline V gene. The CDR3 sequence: CASRPIGYQPQHF. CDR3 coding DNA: TGTGCCAGCAGACCGATAGGCTATCAGCCCCAGCATTTT.

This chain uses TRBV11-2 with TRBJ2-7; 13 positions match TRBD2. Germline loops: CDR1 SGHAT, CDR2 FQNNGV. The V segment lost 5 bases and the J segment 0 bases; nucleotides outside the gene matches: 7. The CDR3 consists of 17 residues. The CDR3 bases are TGTGCCAGCAGCCGGGCACTAGCGGGAGGGTTCTCCTACGAGCAGTACTTC. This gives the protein CASSRALAGGFSYEQYF.